The present entry profiles one T cell receptor (beta chain) with its context. This specimen belongs to a study of cytomegalovirus exposure and HLA in healthy donors. Germline CDR1 reads GTSNPN; CDR2 reads SVGIG (reference sequence). V was trimmed by 4 bases and J by 4 bases, leaving 10 bases between them. This CDR3 comprises 12 residues. PCR amplification relied on 60 Vbeta primers (plus 13 Jbeta primers). Clones were read by immunoSEQ multiplex PCR, and TCRdb kept only the in-frame ones, dropping some. This table holds about 110,000 clones, 75% to 80% found once. The sequence derives from a woman aged 30 to 39 in good health and CMV-seronegative. Sequences were obtained from PBMCs. The chain carries TRBV30 and TRBJ1-2; the D gene is possibly TRBD1 (5 bases). CDR3 DNA: TGTGCCTGGAAAGGGGCAGGCTATGGCTACACCTTC. Translation gives CAWKGAGYGYTF.